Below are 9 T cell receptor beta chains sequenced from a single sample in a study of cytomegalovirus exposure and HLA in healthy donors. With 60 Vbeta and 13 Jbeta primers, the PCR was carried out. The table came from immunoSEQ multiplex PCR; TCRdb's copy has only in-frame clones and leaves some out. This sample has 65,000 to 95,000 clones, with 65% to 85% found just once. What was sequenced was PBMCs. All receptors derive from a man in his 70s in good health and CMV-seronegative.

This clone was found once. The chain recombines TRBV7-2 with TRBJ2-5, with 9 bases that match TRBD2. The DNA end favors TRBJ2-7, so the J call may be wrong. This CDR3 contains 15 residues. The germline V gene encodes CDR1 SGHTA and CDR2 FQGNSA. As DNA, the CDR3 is TGTGCCAGCAGTTCTAGCGGGGTGAGCTCCTACGAGCAGTACTTC. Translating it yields CASSSSGVSSYEQYF.

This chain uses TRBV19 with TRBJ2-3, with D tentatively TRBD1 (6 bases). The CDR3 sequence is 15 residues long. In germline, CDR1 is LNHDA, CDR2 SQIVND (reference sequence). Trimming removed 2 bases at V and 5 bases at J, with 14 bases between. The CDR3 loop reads CASSIQAGVLDTQYF. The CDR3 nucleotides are TGTGCCAGTAGTATACAGGCAGGGGTTTTAGATACGCAGTATTTT.

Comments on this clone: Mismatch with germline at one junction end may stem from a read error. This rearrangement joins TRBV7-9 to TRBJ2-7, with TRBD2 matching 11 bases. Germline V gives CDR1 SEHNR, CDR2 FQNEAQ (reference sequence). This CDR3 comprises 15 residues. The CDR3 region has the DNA TGTGCCAGCAGTTTAGCGGGAGGGAGCTCCTACGAGCAGTACTTC. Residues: CASSLAGGSSYEQYF.

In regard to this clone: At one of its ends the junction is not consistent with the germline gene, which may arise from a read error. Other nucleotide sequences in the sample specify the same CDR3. The CDR3 DNA sequence: TGTGCCAGCAGCCCATACTCAACAGGGAATCAGCCTCAGCATTTT. Its protein is CASSPYSTGNQPQHF. This rearrangement joins TRBV5-6 to TRBJ1-5; TRBD1 might be the D (6 bases). The CDR3 consists of 15 residues. Germline assignment: CDR1 SGHDT and CDR2 YYEEEE.

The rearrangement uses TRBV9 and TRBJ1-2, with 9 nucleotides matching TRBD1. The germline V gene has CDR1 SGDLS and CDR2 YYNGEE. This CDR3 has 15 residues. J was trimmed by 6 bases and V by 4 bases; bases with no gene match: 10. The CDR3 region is CASSKTGGASNGYTF. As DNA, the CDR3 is TGTGCCAGCAGCAAAACAGGGGGCGCTTCGAATGGCTACACCTTC.

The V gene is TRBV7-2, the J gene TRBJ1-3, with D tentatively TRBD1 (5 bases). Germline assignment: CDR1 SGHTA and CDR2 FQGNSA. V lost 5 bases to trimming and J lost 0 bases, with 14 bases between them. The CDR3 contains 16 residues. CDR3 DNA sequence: TGTGCCAGCAGCATCATAGGGACTGTCTCTGGAAACACCATATATTTT. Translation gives CASSIIGTVSGNTIYF.

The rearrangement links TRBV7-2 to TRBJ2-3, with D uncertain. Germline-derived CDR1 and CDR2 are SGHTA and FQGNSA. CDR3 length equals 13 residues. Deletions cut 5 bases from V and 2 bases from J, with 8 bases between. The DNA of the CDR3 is TGTGCCAGCAGCCCTAGGATCACAGATACGCAGTATTTT. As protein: CASSPRITDTQYF.

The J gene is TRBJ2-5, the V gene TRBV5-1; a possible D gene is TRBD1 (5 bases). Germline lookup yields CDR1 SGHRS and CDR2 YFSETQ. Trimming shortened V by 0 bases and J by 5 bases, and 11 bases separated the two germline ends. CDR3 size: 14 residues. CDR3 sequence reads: CASSLETVSETQYF. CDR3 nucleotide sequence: TGCGCCAGCAGCTTGGAGACAGTGTCTGAGACCCAGTACTTC.

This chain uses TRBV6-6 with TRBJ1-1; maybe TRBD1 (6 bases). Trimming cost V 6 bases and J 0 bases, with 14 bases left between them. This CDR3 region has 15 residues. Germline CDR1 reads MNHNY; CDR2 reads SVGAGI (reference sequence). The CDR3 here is CASSPRTAMNTEAFF. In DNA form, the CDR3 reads TGTGCCAGCAGCCCAAGGACAGCGATGAACACTGAAGCTTTCTTT.